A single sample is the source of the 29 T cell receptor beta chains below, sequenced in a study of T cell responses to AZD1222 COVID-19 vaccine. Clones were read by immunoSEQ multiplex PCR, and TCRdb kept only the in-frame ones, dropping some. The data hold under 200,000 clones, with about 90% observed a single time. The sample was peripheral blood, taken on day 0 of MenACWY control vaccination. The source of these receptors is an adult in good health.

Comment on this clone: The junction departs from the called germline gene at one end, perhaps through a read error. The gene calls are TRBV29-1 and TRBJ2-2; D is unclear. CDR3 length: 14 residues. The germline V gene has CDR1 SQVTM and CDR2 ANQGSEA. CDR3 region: CSAESGINTGELFF. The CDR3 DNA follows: TGCAGCGCTGAATCTGGGATAAACACCGGGGAGCTGTTTTTT.

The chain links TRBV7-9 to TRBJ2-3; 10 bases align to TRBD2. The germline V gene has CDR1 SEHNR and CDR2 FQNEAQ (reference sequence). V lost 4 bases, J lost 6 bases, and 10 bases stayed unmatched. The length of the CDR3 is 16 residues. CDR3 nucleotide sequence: TGTGCCAGCAGCTCCCAGGGTAGCGGGAGGCTCGATACGCAGTATTTT. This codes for CASSSQGSGRLDTQYF.

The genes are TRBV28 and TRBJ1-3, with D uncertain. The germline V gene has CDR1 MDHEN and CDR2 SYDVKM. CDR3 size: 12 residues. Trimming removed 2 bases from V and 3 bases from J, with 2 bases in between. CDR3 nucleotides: TGTGCCAGCAGTTTAATTGGAAACACCATATATTTT. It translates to CASSLIGNTIYF.

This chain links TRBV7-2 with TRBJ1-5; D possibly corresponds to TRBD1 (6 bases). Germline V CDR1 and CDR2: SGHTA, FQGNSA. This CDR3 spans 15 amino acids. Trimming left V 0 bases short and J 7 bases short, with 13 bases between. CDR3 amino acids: CASSLAVTGSQPQHF. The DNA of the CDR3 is TGTGCCAGCAGCTTAGCCGTCACAGGGAGCCAGCCCCAGCATTTT.

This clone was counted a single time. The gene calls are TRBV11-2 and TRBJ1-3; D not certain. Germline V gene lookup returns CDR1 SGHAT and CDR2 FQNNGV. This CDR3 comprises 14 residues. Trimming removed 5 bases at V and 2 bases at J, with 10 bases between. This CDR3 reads CASSTSAAGNTIYF. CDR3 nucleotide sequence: TGTGCCAGCAGCACCTCAGCCGCTGGAAACACCATATATTTT. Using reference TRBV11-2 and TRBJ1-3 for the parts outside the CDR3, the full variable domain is EAGVAQSPRYKIIEKRQSVAFWCNPISGHATLYWYQQILGQGPKLLIQFQNNGVVDDSQLPKDRFSAERLKGVDSTLKIQPAKLEDSAVYLCASSTSAAGNTIYFGEGSWLTVV.

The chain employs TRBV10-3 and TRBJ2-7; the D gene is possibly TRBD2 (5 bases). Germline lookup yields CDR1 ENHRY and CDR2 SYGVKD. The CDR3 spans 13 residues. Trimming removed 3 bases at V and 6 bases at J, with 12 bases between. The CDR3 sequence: CAISDYPEAEQYF. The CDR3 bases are TGTGCCATCAGTGATTACCCGGAGGCCGAGCAGTACTTC.

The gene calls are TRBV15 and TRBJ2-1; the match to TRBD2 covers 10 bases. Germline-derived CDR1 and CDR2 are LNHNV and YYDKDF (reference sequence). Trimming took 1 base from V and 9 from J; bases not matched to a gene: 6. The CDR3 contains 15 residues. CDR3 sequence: CATSRVGLAVGEQFF. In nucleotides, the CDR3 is TGTGCCACCAGCAGAGTCGGACTAGCGGTCGGTGAGCAGTTCTTC.

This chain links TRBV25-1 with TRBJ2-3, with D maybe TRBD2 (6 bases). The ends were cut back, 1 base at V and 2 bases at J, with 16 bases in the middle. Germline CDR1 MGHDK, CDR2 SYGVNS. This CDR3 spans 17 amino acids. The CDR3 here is CASSELSGGVNTDTQYF. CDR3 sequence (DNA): TGTGCCAGCAGTGAATTATCAGGAGGGGTGAACACAGATACGCAGTATTTT.

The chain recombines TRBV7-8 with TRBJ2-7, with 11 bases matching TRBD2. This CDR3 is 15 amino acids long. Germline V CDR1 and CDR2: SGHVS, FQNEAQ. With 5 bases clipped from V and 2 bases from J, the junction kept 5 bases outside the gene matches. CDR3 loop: CASSPRLAGPYEQYF. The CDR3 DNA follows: TGTGCCAGCAGCCCCCGACTAGCGGGACCCTACGAGCAGTACTTC. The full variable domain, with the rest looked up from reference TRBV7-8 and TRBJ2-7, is GAGVSQSPRYKVAKRGQDVALRCDPISGHVSLFWYQQALGQGPEFLTYFQNEAQLDKSGLPSDRFFAERPEGSVSTLKIQRTQQEDSAVYLCASSPRLAGPYEQYFGPGTRLTVT.

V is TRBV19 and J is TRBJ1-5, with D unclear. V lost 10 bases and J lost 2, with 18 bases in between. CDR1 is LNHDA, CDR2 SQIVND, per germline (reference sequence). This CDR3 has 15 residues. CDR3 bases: TGTGCCACCTCCGACCAGCCGCGGGGCAATCAGCCCCAGCATTTT. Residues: CATSDQPRGNQPQHF.

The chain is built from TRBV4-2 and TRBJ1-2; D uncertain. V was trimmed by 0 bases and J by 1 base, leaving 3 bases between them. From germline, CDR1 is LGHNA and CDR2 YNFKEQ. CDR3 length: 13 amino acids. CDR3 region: CASSQEGNYGYTF. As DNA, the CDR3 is TGTGCCAGCAGCCAAGAGGGTAACTATGGCTACACCTTC.

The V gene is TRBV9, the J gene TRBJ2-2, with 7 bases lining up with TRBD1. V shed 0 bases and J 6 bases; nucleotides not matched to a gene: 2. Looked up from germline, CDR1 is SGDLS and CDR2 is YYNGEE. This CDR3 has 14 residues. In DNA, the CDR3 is TGTGCCAGCAGCGTAGGACAGGGACCCGGGGAGCTGTTTTTT. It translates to CASSVGQGPGELFF.

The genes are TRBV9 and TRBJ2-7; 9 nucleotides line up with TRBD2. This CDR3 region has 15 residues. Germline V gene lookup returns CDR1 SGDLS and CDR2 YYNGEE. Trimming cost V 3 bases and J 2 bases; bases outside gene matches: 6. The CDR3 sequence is CASSEGLAGPYEQYF. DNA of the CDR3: TGTGCCAGCAGCGAGGGACTAGCAGGGCCCTACGAGCAGTACTTC. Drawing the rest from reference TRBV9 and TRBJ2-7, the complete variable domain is DSGVTQTPKHLITATGQRVTLRCSPRSGDLSVYWYQQSLDQGLQFLIQYYNGEERAKGNILERFSAQQFPDLHSELNLSSLELGDSALYFCASSEGLAGPYEQYFGPGTRLTVT.

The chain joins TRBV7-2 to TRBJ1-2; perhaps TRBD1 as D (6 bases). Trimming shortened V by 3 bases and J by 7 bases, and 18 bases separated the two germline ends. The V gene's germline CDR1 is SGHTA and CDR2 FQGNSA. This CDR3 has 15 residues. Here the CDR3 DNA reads TGTGCCAGCAGCTTTTTCCGACAGGACAGCGGTGGCTACACCTTC. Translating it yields CASSFFRQDSGGYTF.

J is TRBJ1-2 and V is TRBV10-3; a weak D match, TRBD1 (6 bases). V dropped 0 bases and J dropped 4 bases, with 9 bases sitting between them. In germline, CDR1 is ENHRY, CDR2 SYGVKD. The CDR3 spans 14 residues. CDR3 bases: TGTGCCATCAGTGAGTCAGGACAGAGCTATGGCTACACCTTC. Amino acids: CAISESGQSYGYTF.

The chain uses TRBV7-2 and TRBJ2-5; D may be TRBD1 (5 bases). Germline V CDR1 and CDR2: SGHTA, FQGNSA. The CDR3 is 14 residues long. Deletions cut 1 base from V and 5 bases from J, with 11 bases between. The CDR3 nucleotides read TGTGCCAGCAGCTTAGACACAGGTAGCGAGACCCAGTACTTC. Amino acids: CASSLDTGSETQYF.

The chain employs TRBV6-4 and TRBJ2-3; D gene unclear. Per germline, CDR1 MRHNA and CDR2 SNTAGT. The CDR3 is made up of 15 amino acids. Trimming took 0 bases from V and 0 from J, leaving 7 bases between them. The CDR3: CASSDSSISTDTQYF. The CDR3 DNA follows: TGTGCCAGCAGTGACTCGAGTATTAGCACAGATACGCAGTATTTT.

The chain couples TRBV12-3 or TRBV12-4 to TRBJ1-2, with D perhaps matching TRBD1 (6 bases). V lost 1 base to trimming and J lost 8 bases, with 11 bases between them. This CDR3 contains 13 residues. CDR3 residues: CASSLGGAAGYTF. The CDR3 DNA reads TGTGCCAGCAGTTTAGGGGGGGCTGCGGGCTACACCTTC.

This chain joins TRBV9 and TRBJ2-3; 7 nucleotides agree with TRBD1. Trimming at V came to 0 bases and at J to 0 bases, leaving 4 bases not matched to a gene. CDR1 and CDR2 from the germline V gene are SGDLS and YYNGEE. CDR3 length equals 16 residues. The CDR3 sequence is CASSVEGGPSTDTQYF. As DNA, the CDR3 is TGTGCCAGCAGCGTAGAAGGGGGCCCTAGCACAGATACGCAGTATTTT.

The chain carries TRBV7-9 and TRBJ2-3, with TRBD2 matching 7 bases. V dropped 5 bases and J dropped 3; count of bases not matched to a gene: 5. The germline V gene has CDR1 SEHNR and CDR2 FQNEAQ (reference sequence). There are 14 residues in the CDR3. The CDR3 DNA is TGTGCCAGCAGCCCACGACTAGCTACAGATACGCAGTATTTT. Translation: CASSPRLATDTQYF.

CDR3 sequence: CACYEGLAGYTF. The DNA of the CDR3 is TGTGCCTGTTACGAGGGTCTGGCTGGCTACACCTTC. This chain joins TRBV30 and TRBJ1-2, with D uncertain. The germline V and J ends were trimmed by 6 bases and 7 bases, with 15 bases remaining between them. This CDR3 contains 12 residues. Looked up from germline, CDR1 is GTSNPN and CDR2 is SVGIG (reference sequence). The variable domain in full, with the rest retrieved from reference TRBV30 and TRBJ1-2, is SQTIHQWPATLVQPVGSPLSLECTVEGTSNPNLYWYRQAAGRGLQLLFYSVGIGQISSEVPQNLSASRPQDRQFILSSKKLLLSDSGFYLCACYEGLAGYTFGSGTRLTVV.

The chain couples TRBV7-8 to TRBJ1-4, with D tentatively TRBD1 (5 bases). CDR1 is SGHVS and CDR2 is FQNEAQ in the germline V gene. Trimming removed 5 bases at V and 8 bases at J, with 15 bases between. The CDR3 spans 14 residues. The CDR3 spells CASSDRGSAEKLFF. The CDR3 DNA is TGTGCCAGCAGCGATCGGGGCTCCGCCGAAAAACTGTTTTTT.

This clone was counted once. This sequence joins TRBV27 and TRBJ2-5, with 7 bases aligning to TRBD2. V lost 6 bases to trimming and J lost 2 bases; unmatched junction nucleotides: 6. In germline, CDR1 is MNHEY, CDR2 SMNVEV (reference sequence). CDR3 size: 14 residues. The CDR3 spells CASRAAGVQETQYF. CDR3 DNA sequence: TGTGCCAGCAGGGCCGCGGGGGTACAAGAGACCCAGTACTTC.

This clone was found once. CDR3 region: CSVDLDLYGYTF. The CDR3 DNA reads TGCAGCGTTGATCTGGATCTCTATGGCTACACCTTC. This chain uses TRBV29-1 with TRBJ1-2; D ambiguous. V lost 3 bases and J 4 bases, leaving 9 bases between the germline ends. This CDR3 has 12 amino acids. Germline V lookup: CDR1 SQVTM, CDR2 ANQGSEA.

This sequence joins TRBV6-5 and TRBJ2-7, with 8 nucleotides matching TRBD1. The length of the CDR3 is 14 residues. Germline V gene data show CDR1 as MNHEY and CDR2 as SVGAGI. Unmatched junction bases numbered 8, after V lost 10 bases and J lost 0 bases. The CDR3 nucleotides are TGTGCCACTTGGGGTACAGGGGGCTCCTACGAGCAGTACTTC. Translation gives CATWGTGGSYEQYF.

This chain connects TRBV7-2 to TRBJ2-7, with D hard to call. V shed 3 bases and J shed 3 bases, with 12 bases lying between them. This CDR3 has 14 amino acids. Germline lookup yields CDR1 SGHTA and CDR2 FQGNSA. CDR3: CASSFGPRSYEQYF. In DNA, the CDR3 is TGTGCCAGCAGCTTTGGTCCCAGAAGCTACGAGCAGTACTTC.

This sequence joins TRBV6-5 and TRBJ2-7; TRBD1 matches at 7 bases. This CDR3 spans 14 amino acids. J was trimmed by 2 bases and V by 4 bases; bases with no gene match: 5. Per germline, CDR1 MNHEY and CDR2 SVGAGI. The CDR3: CASSLGTVPYEQYF. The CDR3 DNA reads TGTGCCAGCAGTTTGGGGACAGTCCCCTACGAGCAGTACTTC.

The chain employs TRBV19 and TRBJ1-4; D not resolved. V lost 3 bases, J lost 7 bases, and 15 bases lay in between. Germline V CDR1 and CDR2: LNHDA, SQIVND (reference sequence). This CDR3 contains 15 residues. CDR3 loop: CASSMGSPRGEKLFF. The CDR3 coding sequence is TGTGCCAGTAGTATGGGGTCTCCTCGGGGTGAAAAACTGTTTTTT.

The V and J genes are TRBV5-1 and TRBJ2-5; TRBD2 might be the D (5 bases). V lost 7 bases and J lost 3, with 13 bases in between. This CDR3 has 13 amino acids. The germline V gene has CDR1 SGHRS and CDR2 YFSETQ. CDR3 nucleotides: TGCGCCAGCCTGGGAAGCGGTAAAGAGACCCAGTACTTC. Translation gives CASLGSGKETQYF.